This record concerns one T cell receptor beta chain sequence. The RNA, about 0.5 to 1 ug, was put through reverse transcription using random hexamers. From the immunoSEQ multiplex PCR reads, TCRdb called clonotypes with MiXCR, one entry per CDR3 protein. Among under 85,000 distinct CDR3 sequences listed, 85% to 95% were seen once. The sample originates from a study of CD8 T cells in Susac syndrome. Germline V CDR1 and CDR2: GTSNPN, SVGIG (reference sequence). Trimming took 1 base from V and 4 from J, leaving 10 bases between them. This CDR3 contains 14 residues. This chain uses TRBV30 with TRBJ1-4; a weak D match, TRBD1 (6 bases). Sequenced input: CD8+ T cells from PBMCs. This TCR derives from a human donor with Susac syndrome. The CDR3 DNA reads TGTGCCTGGAGTGAGGACAGTCGTAATGAAAAACTGTTTTTT. It specifies CAWSEDSRNEKLFF.